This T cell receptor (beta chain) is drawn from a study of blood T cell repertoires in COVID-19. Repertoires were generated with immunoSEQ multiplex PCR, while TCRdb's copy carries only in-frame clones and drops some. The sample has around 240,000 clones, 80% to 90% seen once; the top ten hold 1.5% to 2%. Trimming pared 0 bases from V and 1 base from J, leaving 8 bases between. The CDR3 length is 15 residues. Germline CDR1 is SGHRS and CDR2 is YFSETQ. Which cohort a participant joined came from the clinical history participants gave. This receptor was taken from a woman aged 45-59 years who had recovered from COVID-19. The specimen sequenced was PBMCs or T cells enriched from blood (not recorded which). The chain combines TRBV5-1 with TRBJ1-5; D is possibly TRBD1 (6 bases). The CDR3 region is CASSLEGVSNQPQHF. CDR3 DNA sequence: TGCGCCAGCAGCTTGGAGGGGGTGAGCAATCAGCCCCAGCATTTT.